The clone carrying this T cell receptor beta chain was observed at least ten times. Its antigen remains unidentified. This record comes from a study of breast tumors, draining lymph nodes, adjacent tissues. Study-level points and caveats: That most tumor T cells come from lymph nodes remained unproven. Tumor and nontumor repertoires were significantly more similar in luminal-like than in basal-like breast cancer. Tumor repertoires ranked between lymph nodes and nontumor tissue in diversity, with V and J gene preferences. Most tumor T cells seemingly derive from lymph node, then expand in tumor.

Axillary draining lymph nodes of breast cancer patients supplied the node samples. Via MiXCR, TCRdb re-called the multiplex PCR reads, giving one row per CDR3 protein. The sample shows about 230,000 distinct CDR3 sequences, roughly 30% of them seen only once. Sequencing was performed on axillary lymph node tissue. This clonotype was obtained from a female donor with breast cancer. Some clones in this sample may be carry-over from other donors' samples.

The CDR3 sequence: CASSTQTSGTYEQYF. The CDR3 bases are TGTGCCAGTAGTACCCAGACTAGCGGGACCTACGAGCAGTACTTC. The chain couples TRBV19 to TRBJ2-7; 11 bases line up with TRBD2. V lost 4 bases, J lost 2 bases, and 4 bases stayed unmatched. The CDR3 is 15 amino acids. CDR1 and CDR2 (germline): LNHDA, SQIVND (reference sequence).